This T cell receptor (beta chain) was observed in a study of T cells in Graves' hyperthyroidism and ophthalmopathy. General study points: Ophthalmopathy was distinguished from stable hyperthyroidism by 13 V-J signatures.

This clonotype was counted ten times or more. Its specificity is unknown. With 6 bases removed from V and 4 bases from J, the gap between germline ends came to 15 bases. The CDR3 sequence is 14 residues long. The PBMCs studied were ones that came from 10 ml fresh peripheral blood. The source material, RNA transcripts, was used to amplify TCR beta CDR3 regions. The HTBI primer set drove a first-round RT-PCR of the TCR CDR3. TCRdb fed the multiplex PCR reads into MiXCR, producing one record per CDR3 protein. The sample lists fewer than 650,000 distinct CDR3 sequences, 12% to 15% occurring once. The source material was blood. The rearrangement links TRBV12-3 or TRBV12-4 to TRBJ1-2; possible D gene TRBD1, 6 bases. This clonotype was obtained from a woman in her late teens or twenties with Graves' ophthalmopathy. CDR3 DNA sequence: TGTGCCAGCAGCGATACAGGGACACGCTATGGCTACACCTTC. Protein product: CASSDTGTRYGYTF.